What follows describes a single T cell receptor beta chain. Recovered status applied to Cohort 3 donors who had two consecutive negative PCRs. It also applied to those with clearance or with symptom resolution. Profiling relied on immunoSEQ multiplex PCR, and the TCRdb table lists in-frame clones only, not all of them. The sample includes approximately 300,000 clones, 80% to 90% of them seen just once. The data were taken from a study of blood T cell repertoires in COVID-19. The CDR3 extends over 17 amino acids. The junction had 12 bases not matched to a gene; V was cut back by 5 bases and J by 2 bases. Germline CDR1 reads LNHDA; CDR2 reads SQIVND (reference sequence).

The source material was PBMCs or T cells enriched from blood (not recorded which). The sequence was obtained from a woman in her thirties who had recovered from COVID-19. The V and J genes are TRBV19 and TRBJ2-3, with 8 bases that match TRBD1. The CDR3 DNA reads as TGTGCCAGTAGTGCTTACTCAGGGGGCGGTTTCACAGATACGCAGTATTTT. Residues: CASSAYSGGGFTDTQYF.